A selection of T cell receptor beta chains follows, all from one sample in a study of T cell responses to AZD1222 COVID-19 vaccine. Assay used: immunoSEQ multiplex PCR; TCRdb lists only in-frame clones, some missing. This repertoire shows around 120,000 clones, 88% found once; its top ten account for roughly a sixth. Sequencing was performed on peripheral blood, taken on day 0 of MenACWY control vaccination. The receptor set was obtained from an adult in good health. Both conserved end residues are part of each CDR3. Each record gives: CDR3 protein, CDR3 DNA, J gene, V gene, D gene, clone size. D genes are given only for firm matches. The size field is filled for only some rows; it gives once, few, many or a size class.

CASSRDAGTNTGELFF | TGTGCCAGCAGCCGCGACGCGGGCACGAACACCGGGGAGCTGTTTTTT | TRBJ2-2 | TRBV7-6 | NA | NA
CASSQGLAGASNEQYF | TGTGCCAGCAGCCAAGGTCTAGCGGGAGCGTCGAACGAGCAGTACTTC | TRBJ2-7 | TRBV3-1/TRBV3-2 | TRBD2 | NA
CASSIRQASGYGYTF | TGTGCCAGTAGTATAAGACAAGCAAGTGGCTATGGCTACACCTTC | TRBJ1-2 | TRBV19 | NA | NA
CASSTNHPEQFF | TGTGCCAGCAGCACGAACCACCCGGAGCAGTTCTTC | TRBJ2-1 | TRBV7-9 | NA | NA
CAWSSSGGSRQFF | TGTGCCTGGAGTTCTAGCGGGGGGTCGCGACAGTTCTTC | TRBJ2-1 | TRBV30 | TRBD2 | NA
CASSRTSRHEQYF | TGTGCCAGCTCACGGACTAGCCGCCACGAGCAGTACTTC | TRBJ2-7 | TRBV18 | TRBD2 | NA
CASSALRGGQEAF | TGTGCCAGCAGTGCCCTCAGAGGGGGACAGGAGGCCTTC | TRBJ2-7 | TRBV2 | TRBD1 | NA
CASSLSGTGTYEQYF | TGTGCCAGCAGTTTGTCGGGGACGGGCACCTACGAGCAGTACTTC | TRBJ2-7 | TRBV28 | NA | NA
CAIHAGTSGKNEQYF | TGCGCCATACATGCGGGAACTAGCGGGAAGAACGAGCAGTACTTC | TRBJ2-7 | TRBV10-2 | TRBD2 | NA
CASSLSGLYNQPQHF | TGCGCCAGCAGCTTGTCTGGTTTGTACAATCAGCCCCAGCATTTT | TRBJ1-5 | TRBV5-1 | NA | NA
CASSVVAGASDTQYF | TGTGCCAGCAGTGTGGTAGCGGGGGCCTCAGATACGCAGTATTTT | TRBJ2-3 | TRBV6-4 | TRBD2 | NA
CASSPGGTPYEQYF | TGTGCCAGCAGTCCAGGGGGCACCCCCTACGAGCAGTACTTC | TRBJ2-7 | TRBV27 | TRBD1 | NA
CASSVDFLRGNEQFF | TGTGCCAGCAGCGTAGACTTTCTGCGGGGCAATGAGCAGTTCTTC | TRBJ2-1 | TRBV9 | NA | NA
CASSLGTTNSPLHF | TGCGCCAGCAGCTTGGGGACAACCAATTCACCCCTCCACTTT | TRBJ1-6 | TRBV5-1 | NA | NA
CASSSRTKLIDTQYF | TGTGCCAGCAGCAGTAGGACTAAACTCATTGATACGCAGTATTTT | TRBJ2-3 | TRBV5-4 | NA | once
CASSERTSGLVDEQFF | TGTGCCAGCAGCGAAAGGACTAGCGGCCTTGTGGATGAGCAGTTCTTC | TRBJ2-1 | TRBV7-6 | TRBD2 | NA
CASSVVGGYTF | TGTGCCAGCAGTGTCGTGGGTGGCTACACCTTC | TRBJ1-2 | TRBV2 | NA | once
CASSEELAGAWNEQFF | TGTGCCAGCAGTGAAGAACTAGCGGGAGCATGGAATGAGCAGTTCTTC | TRBJ2-1 | TRBV6-1 | TRBD2 | few
CASSLESGLAGGTHEQYF | TGTGCCAGCAGCTTAGAAAGCGGGCTAGCGGGAGGTACCCACGAGCAGTACTTC | TRBJ2-7 | TRBV7-2 | TRBD2 | NA
CATSEWDQGTGELFF | TGTGCCACCAGTGAATGGGACCAAGGCACCGGGGAGCTGTTTTTT | TRBJ2-2 | TRBV24-1 | NA | NA
CSGVLREGYEQYF | TGCAGCGGGGTTTTGCGGGAGGGCTACGAGCAGTACTTC | TRBJ2-7 | TRBV29-1 | TRBD2 | few
CASSRDTGGLGADTQYF | TGCGCCAGCAGCCGCGATACAGGAGGTTTAGGTGCAGATACGCAGTATTTT | TRBJ2-3 | TRBV5-1 | NA | NA
CASSGGRGYSNQPQHF | TGTGCCAGCAGTGGAGGCAGGGGATATAGCAATCAGCCCCAGCATTTT | TRBJ1-5 | TRBV2 | NA | once
CASSQPTTGNSPLHF | TGTGCCAGCAGCCAACCCACGACAGGGAATTCACCCCTCCACTTT | TRBJ1-6 | TRBV4-2 | TRBD1 | NA
CASRRTGEQPQHF | TGTGCCAGTAGGAGGACAGGGGAACAGCCCCAGCATTTT | TRBJ1-5 | TRBV19 | TRBD1 | NA
CASSLTSGRDEQYF | TGTGCCAGCAGTTTGACTAGCGGGAGGGACGAGCAGTACTTC | TRBJ2-7 | TRBV6-5 | TRBD2 | NA
CASSTGFTDTQYF | TGTGCCAGCAGTACAGGGTTCACAGATACGCAGTATTTT | TRBJ2-3 | TRBV6-5 | NA | NA
CASSSGTGNQPQHF | TGTGCCAGCAGTTCCGGGACGGGCAATCAGCCCCAGCATTTT | TRBJ1-5 | TRBV27 | NA | NA
CASSLGTYYPYEQYF | TGTGCCAGCAGTCTCGGGACATATTACCCCTACGAGCAGTACTTC | TRBJ2-7 | TRBV6-5 | NA | NA
CASRGLDSPLHF | TGTGCCAGCCGAGGCCTTGATTCACCCCTCCACTTT | TRBJ1-6 | TRBV7-2 | NA | NA
CAGSQVPREAKNIQYF | TGCGCCGGCAGCCAAGTCCCCAGGGAGGCCAAAAACATTCAGTACTTC | TRBJ2-4 | TRBV4-1 | NA | NA
CASSPGGEQYF | TGTGCCAGCTCACCCGGAGGGGAGCAGTACTTC | TRBJ2-7 | TRBV18 | NA | once
CSARFHRDYTF | TGCAGTGCTCGTTTCCACAGGGACTACACCTTC | TRBJ1-2 | TRBV20-1 | NA | NA
CASSLVQGFDSGFYNEQFF | TGTGCCAGCAGTTTAGTACAGGGGTTTGATAGCGGATTTTACAATGAGCAGTTCTTC | TRBJ2-1 | TRBV28 | NA | few
CAWIYQPGYGYTF | TGTGCCTGGATTTACCAACCAGGCTATGGCTACACCTTC | TRBJ1-2 | TRBV30 | NA | few
CASSLVGGGYIPF | TGTGCCAGCAGCTTAGTTGGAGGTGGTTATATTCCCTTC | TRBJ1-2 | TRBV11-2 | NA | NA
CASSGGTTSGFLSTQYF | TGTGCCAGCAGTGGGGGGACGACTAGCGGGTTCCTCTCTACGCAGTATTTT | TRBJ2-3 | TRBV6-1 | TRBD2 | NA
CASSLSAQPQHF | TGTGCCAGCAGCTTATCGGCTCAGCCCCAGCATTTT | TRBJ1-5 | TRBV7-7 | NA | NA
CASSPRDYREQFF | TGTGCCAGCAGCCCGCGGGACTATCGAGAGCAGTTCTTC | TRBJ2-1 | TRBV7-3 | TRBD2 | few
CASSSRQEKSTDTQYF | TGTGCCAGCAGTTCGCGACAGGAAAAGAGCACAGATACGCAGTATTTT | TRBJ2-3 | TRBV27 | NA | NA
CASSVDGSAYGYTF | TGTGCCAGCAGCGTAGACGGAAGTGCCTATGGCTACACCTTC | TRBJ1-2 | TRBV9 | NA | NA
CSASEDNENYGYTF | TGCAGTGCTAGTGAGGACAACGAGAACTATGGCTACACCTTC | TRBJ1-2 | TRBV20-1 | NA | NA
CASSHIGEQFF | TGTGCCAGCAGCCATATTGGTGAGCAGTTCTTC | TRBJ2-1 | TRBV27 | NA | NA
CASSLTGYGGANVLTF | TGTGCCAGCAGTCTAACAGGGTATGGTGGGGCCAACGTCCTGACTTTC | TRBJ2-6 | TRBV6-2/TRBV6-3 | NA | NA
CASSQSGIEAFF | TGTGCCAGCAGCCAATCAGGGATAGAAGCTTTCTTT | TRBJ1-1 | TRBV16 | NA | NA
CASSVFTGTSGLGQYF | TGTGCCAGCAGCGTATTCACAGGGACCTCCGGCTTGGGGCAGTACTTC | TRBJ2-7 | TRBV5-8 | NA | NA
CASSRGDLYEQYF | TGCGCCAGCAGTCGTGGCGATCTCTACGAGCAGTACTTC | TRBJ2-7 | TRBV5-1 | NA | NA
CASSGDRGGGYTF | TGCGCCAGCAGCGGAGACAGGGGTGGTGGCTACACCTTC | TRBJ1-2 | TRBV5-1 | TRBD1 | NA
CASSLTGQGYEQYF | TGTGCCAGCAGCTTAACGGGACAGGGATACGAGCAGTACTTC | TRBJ2-7 | TRBV7-2 | TRBD1 | NA
CASSSGLAGGWNTGELFF | TGTGCCAGCAGTTCGGGACTAGCGGGAGGCTGGAACACCGGGGAGCTGTTTTTT | TRBJ2-2 | TRBV27 | TRBD2 | NA
CASSPQSPGTSGRHETQYF | TGTGCCAGCAGCCCACAAAGTCCCGGGACTAGCGGGAGGCACGAGACCCAGTACTTC | TRBJ2-5 | TRBV7-3 | TRBD2 | NA
CASSQVWDRSDEPNEKLFF | TGCGCCAGCAGCCAAGTCTGGGACAGGTCCGACGAACCTAATGAAAAACTGTTTTTT | TRBJ1-4 | TRBV4-1 | TRBD1 | NA
CAWSEGNTNYGYTF | TGTGCCTGGAGTGAGGGTAATACAAACTATGGCTACACCTTC | TRBJ1-2 | TRBV30 | NA | few
CASRQGARGYTF | TGTGCCAGCAGACAGGGGGCGCGGGGCTACACCTTC | TRBJ1-2 | TRBV7-9 | TRBD1 | NA
CASSQVFRTSGVTWSYNEQFF | TGTGCCAGCAGCCAAGTTTTCAGGACTAGCGGGGTTACATGGTCCTACAATGAGCAGTTCTTC | TRBJ2-1 | TRBV14 | TRBD2 | NA
CASSVAGSWQETQYF | TGTGCCAGCAGCGTAGCTGGCAGTTGGCAAGAGACCCAGTACTTC | TRBJ2-5 | TRBV9 | NA | NA
CASSEVQSSYNEQFF | TGTGCCAGCAGTGAAGTACAGAGCTCCTACAATGAGCAGTTCTTC | TRBJ2-1 | TRBV6-1 | NA | NA
CASSQRESSDTQYF | TGTGCCAGCAGCCAGCGGGAGTCCTCAGATACGCAGTATTTT | TRBJ2-3 | TRBV9 | TRBD2 | NA